One sample yielded the 8 T cell receptor beta chains listed below, sequenced in a study of blood T cell repertoires in COVID-19. Sequencing used immunoSEQ multiplex PCR; TCRdb keeps in-frame clones, though not all of them. The sample consists of under 70,000 clones, roughly 87% of them appearing once. Source material: peripheral blood. All receptors come from a woman younger than 30 with acute or convalescent COVID-19.

The chain employs TRBV16 and TRBJ2-1, with D uncertain. CDR3 length: 14 residues. The ends were cut back, 0 bases at V and 8 bases at J, with 11 bases in the middle. CDR1 is KGHSY, CDR2 FQNENV, per germline. CDR3 nucleotide sequence: TGTGCCAGCAGCCAATCGTCCATCCGGGATGAGCAGTTCTTC. It specifies CASSQSSIRDEQFF.

The chain couples TRBV6-6 to TRBJ1-5; possibly TRBD1 for D (5 bases). V lost 5 bases, J lost 0 bases, and 20 bases lay in between. CDR1 is MNHNY, CDR2 SVGAGI, per germline (reference sequence). This CDR3 has 18 amino acids. In DNA form, the CDR3 reads TGTGCCAGCAGTCACATCATGATAACAGGTTATAGCAATCAGCCCCAGCATTTT. The encoded protein is CASSHIMITGYSNQPQHF.

The J gene is TRBJ2-1, the V gene TRBV30; D possibly corresponds to TRBD2 (5 bases). The CDR3 has 15 residues. The V gene's germline CDR1 is GTSNPN and CDR2 SVGIG (reference sequence). Trimming left V 5 bases short and J 6 bases short, with 20 bases between. This chain's CDR3 is CAWANRPRGRNEQFF. As DNA, the CDR3 is TGTGCCTGGGCCAACCGGCCCCGAGGGCGCAATGAGCAGTTCTTC.

This chain connects TRBV11-2 to TRBJ1-3, with D uncertain. V lost 5 bases to trimming and J lost 0 bases, with 14 bases between them. The germline V gene encodes CDR1 SGHAT and CDR2 FQNNGV. There are 16 residues in the CDR3. The CDR3 DNA reads as TGTGCCAGCAGCCCCAGGACTTATAGCTCTGGAAACACCATATATTTT. Its translation: CASSPRTYSSGNTIYF.

This clone was counted once. Here the CDR3 DNA reads TGTGCCAGTAATGACAGGGTCGGGAATGAGCAGTTCTTC. Translating gives CASNDRVGNEQFF. This rearrangement joins TRBV19 to TRBJ2-1; TRBD1 matches 7 bases. V dropped 7 bases and J dropped 7; count of bases not matched to a gene: 7. Germline assignment: CDR1 LNHDA and CDR2 SQIVND (reference sequence). This CDR3 region has 13 residues.

This sequence joins TRBV27 and TRBJ2-4; tentative D call: TRBD2 (5 bases). The CDR3 contains 15 residues. The germline V gene has CDR1 MNHEY and CDR2 SMNVEV (reference sequence). V lost 4 bases to trimming and J lost 0 bases, with 10 bases between them. In DNA form, the CDR3 reads TGTGCCAGCAGTTCCCGAGGACTAGCCAAAAACATTCAGTACTTC. This gives the protein CASSSRGLAKNIQYF.

The rearrangement links TRBV5-1 to TRBJ2-5, with 10 positions matching TRBD1. With 2 bases clipped from V and 5 bases from J, the junction kept 6 bases outside the gene matches. The CDR3 length is 15 residues. Germline V gene sequence: CDR1 SGHRS, CDR2 YFSETQ. The CDR3 DNA sequence: TGCGCCAGCAGCTTAAATCCGGGACAGGGGGAGACCCAGTACTTC. This encodes CASSLNPGQGETQYF. Combining the CDR3 with reference TRBV5-1 and TRBJ2-5 gives the whole variable domain KAGVTQTPRYLIKTRGQQVTLSCSPISGHRSVSWYQQTPGQGLQFLFEYFSETQRNKGNFPGRFSGRQFSNSRSEMNVSTLELGDSALYLCASSLNPGQGETQYFGPGTRLLVL.

This clone was counted once. The chain has TRBV28 and TRBJ2-7; the D gene is possibly TRBD2 (5 bases). CDR1 and CDR2 (germline): MDHEN, SYDVKM. The CDR3 is made up of 14 amino acids. V lost 2 bases and J 6 bases, leaving 14 bases between the germline ends. CDR3 DNA: TGTGCCAGCAGTTTAGGGCGGGCCATGGGCGAGCAGTACTTC. Its protein is CASSLGRAMGEQYF.